These 25 T cell receptor beta chains came from one sample sequenced in a study of T-cell memory formation after mild COVID-19. TCRdb re-called the 5' RACE reads with MiXCR, one entry per CDR3 protein. Counted here are more than 250,000 distinct CDR3 sequences, under 20% occurring once; the ten biggest clones make up approximately 23%. Sequenced material: PBMCs or a T cell subset sorted from them (not recorded which). The receptors shown here come from a young man who had mild COVID-19 (a few samples of this study predate the infection). Cell type and time point are not known.

The chain recombines TRBV30 with TRBJ2-2, with 12 bases identical to TRBD1. The CDR3 is 14 residues long. CDR1 is GTSNPN and CDR2 is SVGIG in the germline V gene (reference sequence). With V trimmed by 5 bases and J by 5 bases, 3 bases remained unmatched. CDR3 DNA sequence: TGTGCCTGGGGGACAGGGGGCTATACCGGGGAGCTGTTTTTT. Its protein is CAWGTGGYTGELFF.

This clonotype has a handful of counts. J is TRBJ2-2 and V is TRBV5-1; TRBD2 is a possible D gene (5 bases). Germline V gives CDR1 SGHRS, CDR2 YFSETQ. V was pared by 4 bases and J by 6 bases, with 13 bases between. The CDR3 contains 14 residues. The CDR3 spells CASSRRAVAGELFF. The DNA of the CDR3 is TGCGCCAGCAGCAGGCGGGCGGTCGCCGGGGAGCTGTTTTTT.

This clonotype has only a few counts. The chain carries TRBV7-2 and TRBJ1-3; tentative D call: TRBD1 (5 bases). This CDR3 contains 15 residues. Germline lookup yields CDR1 SGHTA and CDR2 FQGNSA. The ends were cut back, 6 bases at V and 2 bases at J, with 14 bases in the middle. CDR3 protein: CASSPFSQAGNTIYF. The DNA of the CDR3 is TGTGCCAGCAGTCCTTTCTCACAGGCTGGAAACACCATATATTTT.

The gene calls are TRBV10-1 and TRBJ2-7, with 9 bases fitting TRBD2. Germline trimming cut 3 bases from V and 4 bases from J; bases unmatched to any gene: 7. CDR1 and CDR2 (germline): WNHNN, SYGVQD (reference sequence). There are 15 residues in the CDR3. The CDR3 region is CASSEGPSGVYEQYF. As DNA, the CDR3 is TGCGCCAGCAGTGAAGGGCCTAGCGGGGTTTACGAGCAGTACTTC.

Only a few counts were recorded for this clonotype. This chain joins TRBV4-3 and TRBJ2-5; 7 bases are shared with TRBD1. The CDR3 runs 14 residues. V gave up 1 base and J gave up 14 bases; unmatched junction bases: 13. Germline V gene data show CDR1 as LGHNA and CDR2 as YSLEER. CDR3 nucleotide sequence: TGCGCCAGCAGCCAAGGGCGCAGGGACAGCAGCTTTTACTTC. Amino acid sequence: CASSQGRRDSSFYF.

In its sample, this clonotype was seen a few times. The gene calls are TRBV7-2 and TRBJ2-5, with 8 positions matching TRBD2. V dropped 6 bases and J dropped 1; count of bases not matched to a gene: 4. Per the germline V gene, CDR1 is SGHTA and CDR2 is FQGNSA. The CDR3 covers 14 residues. CDR3 nucleotide sequence: TGTGCCAGCAGTGGCGGGGGGATCCAAGAGACCCAGTACTTC. The encoded protein is CASSGGGIQETQYF.

This clonotype was observed a handful of times. This chain joins TRBV18 and TRBJ1-2, with no clear D. Per germline, CDR1 KGHSH and CDR2 LQKENI. Trimming left V 3 bases short and J 1 base short, with 9 bases between. CDR3 length: 14 amino acids. The CDR3 reads CASSPRENNYGYTF. DNA for the CDR3: TGTGCCAGCTCACCGAGGGAGAATAACTATGGCTACACCTTC.

The rearrangement joins TRBV7-2 to TRBJ2-3; D unresolved. The CDR3 extends over 14 amino acids. Germline assignment: CDR1 SGHTA and CDR2 FQGNSA. The ends were cut back, 1 base at V and 5 bases at J, with 10 bases in the middle. Here the CDR3 DNA reads TGTGCCAGCAGCTTAGGACCCCTGGGAGATACGCAGTATTTT. This sequence encodes CASSLGPLGDTQYF.

The chain combines TRBV7-9 with TRBJ2-7, with 8 bases that match TRBD1. CDR1 is SEHNR and CDR2 is FQNEAQ in the germline V gene (reference sequence). The length of the CDR3 is 13 residues. V lost 3 bases to trimming and J lost 6 bases; unmatched junction nucleotides: 4. The CDR3 loop reads CASSLETGVEQYV. The DNA for the CDR3 is TGTGCCAGCAGCTTGGAGACAGGGGTCGAGCAGTACGTC.

The chain employs TRBV4-1 and TRBJ2-1; TRBD1 matches at 10 bases. CDR3 length: 17 amino acids. The junction had 9 bases not matched to a gene; V was cut back by 3 bases and J by 4 bases. CDR1 and CDR2 from the germline V gene are MGHRA and YSYEKL. CDR3 region: CASSHLGQGVGYNEQFF. CDR3 sequence (DNA): TGCGCCAGCAGCCACTTAGGACAGGGGGTCGGGTACAATGAGCAGTTCTTC.

This clonotype showed up just a few times. The rearrangement links TRBV15 to TRBJ1-5; the D is unclear. Germline CDR1 is LNHNV and CDR2 is YYDKDF (reference sequence). This CDR3 comprises 12 residues. V dropped 5 bases and J dropped 7 bases, with 9 bases sitting between them. The CDR3 sequence is CATSPQDQPQHF. The CDR3 region has the DNA TGTGCCACCAGCCCCCAGGACCAGCCCCAGCATTTT.

This clonotype was seen a few times. This chain connects TRBV12-3 or TRBV12-4 to TRBJ2-1; 7 nucleotides match TRBD2. The CDR3 has 17 amino acids. Germline trimming cut 0 bases from V and 7 bases from J; bases unmatched to any gene: 12. As DNA, the CDR3 is TGTGCCAGCAGTTTAGCCGCGCCGGGGGGAGCTCTGAATGAGCAGTTCTTC. Amino acid sequence: CASSLAAPGGALNEQFF.

The table lists this clonotype with a few counts. The rearrangement joins TRBV20-1 to TRBJ2-4; a weak D match, TRBD1 (6 bases). Germline V gives CDR1 DFQATT, CDR2 SNEGSKA (reference sequence). The CDR3 consists of 16 residues. The ends were cut back, 3 bases at V and 0 bases at J, with 15 bases in the middle. CDR3 nucleotide sequence: TGCAGTGCTAGTTGGGCCGGACAGTTAGCCAAAAACATTCAGTACTTC. Amino acid sequence: CSASWAGQLAKNIQYF.

The chain couples TRBV11-2 to TRBJ2-7, with D unresolved. V was pared by 3 bases and J by 2 bases, with 8 bases between. The CDR3 length is 13 residues. In germline, CDR1 is SGHAT, CDR2 FQNNGV. In DNA form, the CDR3 reads TGTGCCAGCAGCTTGAGCGACACCTACGAGCAGTACGTC. Its translation: CASSLSDTYEQYV.

Ten or more counts support this clonotype. V is TRBV29-1 and J is TRBJ2-3; D may be TRBD2 (5 bases). The CDR3 is 15 amino acids. V lost 3 bases to trimming and J lost 2 bases, with 15 bases between them. Germline loops: CDR1 SQVTM, CDR2 ANQGSEA. CDR3 sequence (DNA): TGCAGCGTTGACAGTCGGAGGTCTGCCACAGATACGCAGTATTTT. This sequence encodes CSVDSRRSATDTQYF.

The chain's CDR3 is CASSIADRGHLNEQFF. The CDR3 nucleotides read TGCGCCAGCAGCATCGCGGACAGGGGACACTTGAATGAGCAGTTCTTC. The chain uses TRBV5-1 and TRBJ2-1, with 9 nucleotides matching TRBD1. The length of the CDR3 is 16 residues. V shed 4 bases and J 7 bases; nucleotides not matched to a gene: 12. Per the germline V gene, CDR1 is SGHRS and CDR2 is YFSETQ.

The chain uses TRBV6-1 and TRBJ1-1; D is possibly TRBD1 (5 bases). The CDR3 covers 15 residues. Germline CDR1 and CDR2: MNHNS and SASEGT. Trimming cost V 7 bases and J 3 bases, with 18 bases left between them. The CDR3 here is CASTAGRGGDTEAFF. The CDR3 DNA sequence: TGTGCCAGCACTGCCGGCCGCGGAGGGGACACTGAAGCTTTCTTT.

This sequence joins TRBV18 and TRBJ1-4; D gene ambiguous. Germline lookup yields CDR1 KGHSH and CDR2 LQKENI. Trimming pared 8 bases from V and 7 bases from J, leaving 23 bases between. CDR3 length: 16 residues. The CDR3 DNA follows: TGTGCCAGCCACCGAGGTATCGGGCCTGGAGGTGAAAAACTGTTTTTT. Protein: CASHRGIGPGGEKLFF.

The chain carries TRBV10-3 and TRBJ1-5; D unclear. This CDR3 comprises 16 residues. Looked up from germline, CDR1 is ENHRY and CDR2 is SYGVKD. V shed 0 bases and J shed 9 bases, with 18 bases lying between them. CDR3 DNA: TGTGCCATCAGTGAGTCGAATCCCAGCCAGTCAGGGCCCCAGCATTTT. Its protein product is CAISESNPSQSGPQHF.

This clonotype has more than one count but fewer than ten. The chain combines TRBV3-1 with TRBJ1-2, with a tentative D call TRBD1 (5 bases). CDR3 length equals 12 residues. The germline V and J ends were trimmed by 4 bases and 3 bases, with 6 bases remaining between them. Germline CDR1 reads LGHDT; CDR2 reads YNNKEL (reference sequence). The CDR3 DNA reads TGTGCCAGCAGCCGGGGGGACTATGGCTACACCTTC. Translation gives CASSRGDYGYTF.

This chain uses TRBV7-6 with TRBJ2-1, with TRBD2 as a possible D gene (7 bases). The length of the CDR3 is 13 residues. Germline V lookup: CDR1 SGHVS, CDR2 FNYEAQ. V was clipped by 2 bases and J by 9 bases, with 11 bases between them. The CDR3 loop reads CASSLRRGGEQFF. The CDR3, as DNA: TGTGCCAGCAGCTTACGGAGGGGGGGTGAGCAGTTCTTC.

V is TRBV4-1 and J is TRBJ2-2; TRBD1 agrees at 7 bases. J was trimmed by 4 bases and V by 0 bases; bases with no gene match: 8. The CDR3 spans 17 residues. The germline V gene encodes CDR1 MGHRA and CDR2 YSYEKL. CDR3 DNA sequence: TGCGCCAGCAGCCAAGATCTCAGGGGGTCGTCCACCGGGGAGCTGTTTTTT. It translates to CASSQDLRGSSTGELFF.

The chain carries TRBV12-3 or TRBV12-4 and TRBJ2-1; no definite D call. V was shortened by 5 bases and J by 3 bases, with 8 bases between the two germline ends. The CDR3 length is 13 residues. In DNA form, the CDR3 reads TGTGCCAGCAGTCACGGCCTCTACAATGAGCAGTTCTTC. Translated: CASSHGLYNEQFF.

This clonotype has just a few counts. J is TRBJ1-2 and V is TRBV5-1, with 7 bases aligning to TRBD1. This CDR3 region has 14 residues. J was trimmed by 6 bases and V by 3 bases; bases with no gene match: 8. In germline, CDR1 is SGHRS, CDR2 YFSETQ. Written as DNA, the CDR3 is TGCGCCAGCAGCTCCAGGGGGGCGGCCGATGGCTACACCTTC. Translating it yields CASSSRGAADGYTF.

This rearrangement joins TRBV7-6 to TRBJ2-3, with 11 bases that match TRBD2. This CDR3 comprises 16 residues. Germline V gene sequence: CDR1 SGHVS, CDR2 FNYEAQ. Trimming took 1 base from V and 3 from J; bases not matched to a gene: 3. CDR3 loop: CASSLEASGGTDTQYF. The CDR3 DNA sequence: TGTGCCAGCAGCTTAGAGGCTAGCGGGGGGACAGATACGCAGTATTTT.